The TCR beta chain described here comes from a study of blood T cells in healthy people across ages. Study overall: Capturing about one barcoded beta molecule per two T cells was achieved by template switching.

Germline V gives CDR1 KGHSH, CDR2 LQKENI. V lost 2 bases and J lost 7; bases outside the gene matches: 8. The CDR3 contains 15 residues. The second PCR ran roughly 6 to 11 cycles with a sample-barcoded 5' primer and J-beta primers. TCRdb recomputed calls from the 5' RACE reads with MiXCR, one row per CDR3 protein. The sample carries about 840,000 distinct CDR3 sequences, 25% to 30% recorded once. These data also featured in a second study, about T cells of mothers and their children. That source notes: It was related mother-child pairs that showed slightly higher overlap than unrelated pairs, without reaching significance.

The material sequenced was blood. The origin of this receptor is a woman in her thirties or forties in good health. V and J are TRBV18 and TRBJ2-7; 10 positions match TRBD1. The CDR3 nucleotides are TGTGCCAGCTCACCAATGGGACAGGGGAGGAATGAGCAGTACTTC. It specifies CASSPMGQGRNEQYF.